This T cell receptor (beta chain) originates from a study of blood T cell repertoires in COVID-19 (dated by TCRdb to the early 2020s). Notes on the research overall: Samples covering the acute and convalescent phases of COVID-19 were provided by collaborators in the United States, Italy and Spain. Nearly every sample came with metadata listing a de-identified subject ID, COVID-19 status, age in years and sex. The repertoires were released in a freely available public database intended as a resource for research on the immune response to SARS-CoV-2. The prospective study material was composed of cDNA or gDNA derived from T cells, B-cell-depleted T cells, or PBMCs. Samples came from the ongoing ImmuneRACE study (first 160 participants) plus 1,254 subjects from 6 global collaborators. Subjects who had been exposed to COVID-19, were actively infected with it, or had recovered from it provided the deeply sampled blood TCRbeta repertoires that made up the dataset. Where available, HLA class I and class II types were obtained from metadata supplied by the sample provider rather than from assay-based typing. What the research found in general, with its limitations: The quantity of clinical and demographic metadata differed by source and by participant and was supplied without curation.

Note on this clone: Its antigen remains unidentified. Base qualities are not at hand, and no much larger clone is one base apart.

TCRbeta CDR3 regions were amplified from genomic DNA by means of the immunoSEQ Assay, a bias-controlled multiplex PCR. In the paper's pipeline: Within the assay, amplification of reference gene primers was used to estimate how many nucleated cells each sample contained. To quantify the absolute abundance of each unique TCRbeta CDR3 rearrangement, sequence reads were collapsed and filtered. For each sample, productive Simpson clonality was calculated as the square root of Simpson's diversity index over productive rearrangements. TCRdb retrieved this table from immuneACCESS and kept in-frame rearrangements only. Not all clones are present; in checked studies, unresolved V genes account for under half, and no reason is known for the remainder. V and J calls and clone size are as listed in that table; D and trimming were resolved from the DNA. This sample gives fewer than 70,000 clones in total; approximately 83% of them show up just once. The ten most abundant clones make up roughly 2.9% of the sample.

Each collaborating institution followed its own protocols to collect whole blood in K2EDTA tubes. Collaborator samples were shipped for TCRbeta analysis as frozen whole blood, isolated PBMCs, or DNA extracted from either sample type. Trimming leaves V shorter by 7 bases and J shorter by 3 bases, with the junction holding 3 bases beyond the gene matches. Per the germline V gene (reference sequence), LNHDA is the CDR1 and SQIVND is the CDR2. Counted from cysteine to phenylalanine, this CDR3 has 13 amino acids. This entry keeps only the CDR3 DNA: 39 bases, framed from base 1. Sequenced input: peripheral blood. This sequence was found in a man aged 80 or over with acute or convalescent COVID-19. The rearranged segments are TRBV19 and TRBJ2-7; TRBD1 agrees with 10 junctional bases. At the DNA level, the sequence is TGTGCCAGTAACCGGGACAGGGGCTACGAGCAGTACTTC. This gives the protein CASNRDRGYEQYF.